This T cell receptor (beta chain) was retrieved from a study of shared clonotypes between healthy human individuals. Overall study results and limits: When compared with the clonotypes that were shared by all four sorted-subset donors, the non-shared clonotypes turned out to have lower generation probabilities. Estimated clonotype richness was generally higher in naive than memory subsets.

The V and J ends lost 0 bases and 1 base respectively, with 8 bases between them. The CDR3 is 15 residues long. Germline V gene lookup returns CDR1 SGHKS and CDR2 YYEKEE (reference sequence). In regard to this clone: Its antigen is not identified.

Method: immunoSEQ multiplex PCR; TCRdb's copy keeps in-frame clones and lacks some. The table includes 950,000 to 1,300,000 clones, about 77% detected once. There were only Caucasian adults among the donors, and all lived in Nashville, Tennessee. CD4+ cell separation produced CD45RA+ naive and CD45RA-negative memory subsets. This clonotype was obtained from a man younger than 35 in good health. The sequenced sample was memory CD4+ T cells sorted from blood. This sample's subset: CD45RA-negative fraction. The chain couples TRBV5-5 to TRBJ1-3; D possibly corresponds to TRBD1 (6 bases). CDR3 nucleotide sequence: TGTGCCAGCAGCTTGGATACAGGGTCTGGAAACACCATATATTTT. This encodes CASSLDTGSGNTIYF.